The TCR beta chain under discussion was sequenced for a study of T cell responses to AZD1222 COVID-19 vaccine. Study background: Combined were second doses at about 4 or about 12 weeks. Study results and caveats: Repertoires were sampled only after the peak T cell response. Increases in Spike-specific TCR breadth and depth were seen after two AZD1222 doses. Nearly half of the spike-specific TCRs reportedly recognize variant regions that carry no mutations.

In its sample, this clone was seen many times. Its cognate antigen is unknown. The CDR3 covers 18 residues. Germline V lookup: CDR1 MDHEN, CDR2 SYDVKM. V was shortened by 3 bases and J by 0 bases, with 15 bases between the two germline ends. Produced via immunoSEQ multiplex PCR; TCRdb's table is partial and in-frame only. The data contain about 100,000 clones, approximately 88% of them seen just once; the ten biggest clones take up around 9.4%. The input for sequencing was peripheral blood, taken on day 0 of AZD1222 vaccination. This rearrangement joins TRBV28 to TRBJ1-6; D is possibly TRBD1 (5 bases). The clonotype originates from an adult in good health. CDR3 nucleotides: TGTGCCAGCAGTTTTCCCGGGACCCTGAGCTCCTATAATTCACCCCTCCACTTT. Amino acids: CASSFPGTLSSYNSPLHF.